The rows below give T cell receptor beta chains drawn from one sample of a study of T cell responses to AZD1222 COVID-19 vaccine. This table comes from immunoSEQ multiplex PCR, and its TCRdb copy is limited to in-frame clones, with some not included. The sample carries around 120,000 clones, roughly 92% recorded once. Sequencing used peripheral blood, obtained 28 days after the second AZD1222 dose. These receptors originate from an adult who received the AZD1222 COVID-19 vaccine. CDR3s include the opening cysteine and the closing phenylalanine or tryptophan. D genes are given only for firm matches. Clone size appears in some rows only: once, few, many, or a class for an expanded clone.

cdr3_length j_call v_call d_call clone_size cdr3_nt cdr3_aa
17 TRBJ1-2 TRBV5-6 TRBD1 . TGTGCCAGCAGCCCCTCCGGGACAGGGGTTAGAAACTATGGCTACACCTTC CASSPSGTGVRNYGYTF
15 TRBJ1-3 TRBV19 . . TGTGCCAGTATGGCGGGAATCGGCTCTGGAAACACCATATATTTT CASMAGIGSGNTIYF
16 TRBJ2-3 TRBV9 TRBD1 . TGTGCCAGCAGCGTAGGGGACAGGGGGTTAACAGATACGCAGTATTTT CASSVGDRGLTDTQYF
14 TRBJ1-2 TRBV30 . . TGTGCCTGGAGTTCAGACGGGGGGCACTATGGCTACACCTTC CAWSSDGGHYGYTF
16 TRBJ2-4 TRBV6-2/TRBV6-3 TRBD1 . TGTGCCAGCAGCTCCACAGGGGGCTTGGCCAAAAACATTCAGTACTTC CASSSTGGLAKNIQYF
12 TRBJ1-2 TRBV12-3/TRBV12-4 . few TGTGCCAGCACTACCTTTAACTATGGCTACACCTTC CASTTFNYGYTF
16 TRBJ2-1 TRBV3-1/TRBV3-2 TRBD2 . TGTGCCAGCAGCTGGGGACTAGCGGGGAGAGGGAATGAGCAGTTCTTC CASSWGLAGRGNEQFF
14 TRBJ1-3 TRBV6-6 . once TGTGCCACCAGCGACCCCCCGGAGGGAAACACCATATATTTT CATSDPPEGNTIYF
17 TRBJ1-5 TRBV5-3 TRBD1 . TGTGCCAGAAGCCTACTACCGGGACAGGGAAGCAATCAGCCCCAGCATTTT CARSLLPGQGSNQPQHF
14 TRBJ1-2 TRBV5-1 . . TGCGCCAGCAGCCTGGACAGTTCTAACTATGGCTACACCTTC CASSLDSSNYGYTF
14 TRBJ2-7 TRBV18 . once TGTGCCAGCTCTCCGGGACTGACGCTTTACGAGCAGTACTTC CASSPGLTLYEQYF
17 TRBJ1-1 TRBV25-1 TRBD1 . TGTGCCAGCAGTGAAAGGGGACAGGGCGGAAGAAACGTTGAAGCTTTCTTT CASSERGQGGRNVEAFF
16 TRBJ2-3 TRBV16 TRBD2 . TGTGCCAGCAGCCAATCGCTAGCGGGAGAAGAAGATACGCAGTATTTT CASSQSLAGEEDTQYF
16 TRBJ2-7 TRBV28 TRBD2 . TGTGCCAGCAGTCTTAGGCTAGCGGGGCTTCGGGGAGAGCAGTACTTC CASSLRLAGLRGEQYF
11 TRBJ1-2 TRBV20-1 . few TGCAGTGCTAAGACCGACTATGGCTACACCTTC CSAKTDYGYTF
14 TRBJ2-7 TRBV4-3 . . TGCGCCAGCAGCATACAAGCCCCAGACTACGAGCAGTACTTC CASSIQAPDYEQYF
14 TRBJ1-6 TRBV7-3 . few TGTGCCAGCAGCCTGAGCTCCTATAATTCACCCCTCCACTTT CASSLSSYNSPLHF
14 TRBJ1-4 TRBV7-2 TRBD1 . TGTGCCAGCAGGACGAACACGGGACAGGGCAGACTGTTTTTT CASRTNTGQGRLFF
16 TRBJ1-2 TRBV4-3 . . TGCGCCAGCAGCCAGGAGATCCGTACCCTCGGCTATGGCTACACCTTC CASSQEIRTLGYGYTF
15 TRBJ2-2 TRBV10-1 . . TGCGCCAGCAGTACTGGGACGGCGAACACCGGGGAGCTGTTTTTT CASSTGTANTGELFF
13 TRBJ1-2 TRBV21-1 . . TGTGCCAGCAGCAAGGGGGAGCTTTATGGCTACACCTTC CASSKGELYGYTF
14 TRBJ1-2 TRBV30 . . TGTGCCTGGAGTGTAGGGGCGGCGATAGGTGGCTACACCTTC CAWSVGAAIGGYTF
14 TRBJ1-2 TRBV9 . . TGTGCCAGCAGCGCTACAGTCAGGAACCATGGCTACACCTTC CASSATVRNHGYTF
13 TRBJ1-2 TRBV7-9 . . TGTGCCAGCAGCTTCATCGACAGGCATGGCTACACCTTC CASSFIDRHGYTF
13 TRBJ1-5 TRBV30 TRBD1 . TGTGCCTGGAGTGTACAGGGGAAACAGCCCCAGCATTTT CAWSVQGKQPQHF
13 TRBJ1-1 TRBV7-9 . . TGTGCCAGCAGCTTAGGTTCGGGCACTGAAGCTTTCTTT CASSLGSGTEAFF
13 TRBJ1-2 TRBV6-5 . . TGTGCCAGCAGTTACTCCTCTCTTTATGGCTACACCTTC CASSYSSLYGYTF
15 TRBJ2-7 TRBV9 TRBD1 . TGTGCCAGCAGCGAAAAGGGACAGGGAGCCTACGAGCAGTACTTC CASSEKGQGAYEQYF
15 TRBJ2-1 TRBV28 TRBD1 . TGTGCCAGCAGTGCACCGGGACAGGGGGCCAATGAGCAGTTCTTC CASSAPGQGANEQFF
15 TRBJ2-7 TRBV15 . . TGTGCCACCAGCAGAGATAGGGGGGCGGCCTACGAGCAGTACTTC CATSRDRGAAYEQYF
11 TRBJ1-6 TRBV6-5 . . TGTGCCAGCAGCCTACAGTCACCCCTCCACTTT CASSLQSPLHF
12 TRBJ2-6 TRBV7-2 . . TGTGCCAGCTCTTCTGGGGCCAACGTCCTGACTTTC CASSSGANVLTF
12 TRBJ2-3 TRBV30 . . TGTGCCTGGACAGGGGGCACAGATACGCAGTATTTT CAWTGGTDTQYF
14 TRBJ2-7 TRBV24-1 TRBD2 . TGTGCCACCAGTGAGGCGGGAGGGCCGTACGAGCAGTACTTC CATSEAGGPYEQYF
17 TRBJ2-5 TRBV3-1/TRBV3-2 TRBD2 . TGTGCCAGCACCTTTATCCGGACTAGCGGGGGCCAAGAGACCCAGTACTTC CASTFIRTSGGQETQYF
15 TRBJ2-2 TRBV7-9 TRBD2 . TGTGCCAGCACCCCAAGCGGGAGAGACACCGGGGAGCTGTTTTTT CASTPSGRDTGELFF
15 TRBJ1-2 TRBV27 . . TGTGCCAGCAGTTTAAGGGGGGGCGGGCAACGTGGCTACACCTTC CASSLRGGGQRGYTF
14 TRBJ1-1 TRBV5-1 . . TGCGCCAGCAGCTTGGGGAACCTGAACACTGAAGCTTTCTTT CASSLGNLNTEAFF
15 TRBJ2-7 TRBV7-8 TRBD2 . TGTGCCAGCAGCTCCCCTAGCGGGGGGACCTACGAGCAGTACTTC CASSSPSGGTYEQYF
12 TRBJ1-1 TRBV29-1 . . TGCAGCGCTCAGACAAAGAACACTGAAGCTTTCTTT CSAQTKNTEAFF
14 TRBJ1-5 TRBV9 TRBD1 . TGTGCCAGCAGCGGCCGGGACAGTAATCAGCCCCAGCATTTT CASSGRDSNQPQHF
14 TRBJ1-2 TRBV2 TRBD1 . TGTGCCAGCAGTGTGGGACAGGCTGGATATGGCTACACCTTC CASSVGQAGYGYTF
14 TRBJ1-2 TRBV21-1 . . TGTGCCAGCAGCACGAAGACAAGAGGCTATGGCTACACCTTC CASSTKTRGYGYTF
14 TRBJ2-2 TRBV20-1 . . TGCAGTGCTAGTACCGGGGGGAACACCGGGGAGCTGTTTTTT CSASTGGNTGELFF
16 TRBJ2-1 TRBV5-1 TRBD2 . TGCGCCAGCTGGCCGGGGGGGCGCCTTCGCGACAATGAGCAGTTCTTC CASWPGGRLRDNEQFF
16 TRBJ2-1 TRBV4-3 . . TGCGCCAGCAGCCAAGATGGGGCAGTCCGATACAATGAGCAGTTCTTC CASSQDGAVRYNEQFF
15 TRBJ2-5 TRBV4-2 . . TGTGCCAGCAGCCAAGAACCACAGGGAGGAGAGACCCAGTACTTC CASSQEPQGGETQYF
15 TRBJ1-1 TRBV28 TRBD1 . TGTGCCAGCAGTCCGGGGGGACAGGCCTGGGCTGAAGCTTTCTTT CASSPGGQAWAEAFF
12 TRBJ2-3 TRBV12-3/TRBV12-4 . . TGTGCCAGCAGTGGTTCAGCAGATACGCAGTATTTT CASSGSADTQYF
16 TRBJ2-7 TRBV4-3 TRBD2 . TGCGCCAGCAGCCTCACCTGGGGGGGGAACTCCTACGAGCAGTACTTC CASSLTWGGNSYEQYF
12 TRBJ2-3 TRBV5-1 . . TGCGCCAGCAGCTTGGCCACGGATACGCAGTATTTT CASSLATDTQYF